What follows are 16 T cell receptor beta chains derived from one specimen sequenced in a study of tumor and adjacent non-tumor tissue in lung cancer. RNA was extracted from bulk tissue without any cell sorting. The library came from three nested PCR rounds adapted from ARM-PCR protocols. TCRdb independently ran MiXCR on the multiplex PCR reads; one entry per CDR3 protein. The table has about 76,000 distinct CDR3 sequences, less than 75% seen once. The sequenced sample was lung tumor tissue. The source is a woman in her seventies with non-small cell lung cancer.

The V call is TRBV11-2, the J call TRBJ2-7, with D possibly TRBD1 on 5 matching bases. The germline V gene has CDR1 SGHAT and CDR2 FQNNGV. CDR3 size: 14 residues. Trimming shortened V by 6 bases and J by 3 bases, and 15 bases separated the two germline ends. CDR3 region: CASSWSQVNYEQYF. The CDR3 DNA is TGTGCCAGCAGTTGGTCACAGGTTAACTACGAGCAGTACTTC.

As regards this clonotype: One junction end does not reproduce the germline sequence, and a read error may be involved. The chain links TRBV29-1 to TRBJ2-1; 7 nucleotides align to TRBD1. This CDR3 has 14 residues. Per the germline V gene, CDR1 is SQVTM and CDR2 is ANQGSEA. CDR3: CSASGTAAYDEQFF. In DNA, the CDR3 is TGCAGCGCGTCTGGGACAGCGGCCTACGATGAGCAGTTCTTC.

V and J are TRBV29-1 and TRBJ2-7; TRBD1 might be the D (6 bases). The V gene's germline CDR1 is SQVTM and CDR2 ANQGSEA. With 4 bases removed from V and 7 bases from J, the gap between germline ends came to 26 bases. This CDR3 spans 16 amino acids. The CDR3 bases are TGCAGCGTTGTGACTGACGGTCTAGCAGTAAGGGGGGAGCAGTACTTC. Protein sequence: CSVVTDGLAVRGEQYF.

As for this clonotype: The junction and the germline gene differ at one end; a read error may be behind it. J is TRBJ2-7 and V is TRBV5-4; the D gene is possibly TRBD2 (6 bases). Germline V gene lookup returns CDR1 SGHNT and CDR2 YYREEE (reference sequence). This CDR3 is built from 14 residues. CDR3 sequence: CASSLVGDSYKQYF. In DNA form, the CDR3 reads TGTGCCAGCAGCTTGGTCGGGGACTCCTACAAGCAGTACTTC.

This chain connects TRBV29-1 to TRBJ1-2; weak D call: TRBD1 (6 bases). Trimming stripped 3 bases from V and 11 bases from J, with 16 bases between. The CDR3 contains 12 residues. Germline assignment: CDR1 SQVTM and CDR2 ANQGSEA. For the CDR3, the DNA is TGCAGCGTTGAGGACAGCCCCTGTGGTTACACCTTC. Its protein is CSVEDSPCGYTF.

This chain joins TRBV10-1 and TRBJ2-7; 8 nucleotides align to TRBD2. The germline V gene encodes CDR1 WNHNN and CDR2 SYGVQD (reference sequence). The V and J ends lost 10 bases and 6 bases, in that order; junction bases with no gene match: 14. There are 14 residues in the CDR3. For the CDR3, the DNA is TGCGCCACCCAGGGCCAGGGACTAGGGCGCGAGCAGTACTTC. Translation: CATQGQGLGREQYF.

V is TRBV11-2 and J is TRBJ2-1, with 13 positions matching TRBD2. This CDR3 region has 16 residues. From germline, CDR1 is SGHAT and CDR2 FQNNGV. Trimming removed 5 bases from V and 8 bases from J; junction bases left unmatched: 9. The CDR3 DNA follows: TGTGCCAGCAGCGTACTCATCGGACTAGCGGGGGATGAGCAGTTCTTC. Its protein is CASSVLIGLAGDEQFF.

This clonotype was detected a few times. A read error may explain this, as a much larger clone is one base away. The chain uses TRBV4-1 and TRBJ2-3; TRBD2 agrees at 11 bases. The CDR3 has 17 residues. Germline V CDR1 and CDR2: MGHRA, YSYEKL. This chain's CDR3 is CASGQDGVAGGADTQYF. The DNA of the CDR3 is TGCGCCAGCGGCCAAGATGGAGTAGCGGGAGGGGCAGATACGCAGTATTTT.

This clonotype was counted between two and nine times. Its ends do not fully match the called genes, so a read error is possible. This rearrangement joins TRBV29-1 to TRBJ1-5; the D gene is possibly TRBD1 (5 bases). The CDR3 is made up of 15 amino acids. Germline V gives CDR1 SQVTM, CDR2 ANQGSEA. In DNA form, the CDR3 reads TGCAGCATTGCTCTTCAGGGCTATAGCATTCAGCCCCAGCATTTT. Protein product: CSIALQGYSIQPQHF.

Worth noting for this clonotype: Possible read error: a much larger clone is one base away. V is TRBV24-1 and J is TRBJ2-2, with 9 bases that match TRBD2. CDR3 length: 15 residues. CDR1 is KGHDR, CDR2 SFDVKD, per germline. The CDR3 protein is CATSSSGTNTGGLFF. The CDR3 coding sequence is TGTGCCACCAGTTCTAGCGGGACGAACACCGGGGGGCTGTTTTTT.

For this clonotype: Mismatch with germline at one junction end may stem from a read error. The V and J genes are TRBV4-1 and TRBJ2-3; 9 bases match TRBD2. The CDR3 sequence is 15 residues long. Germline lookup yields CDR1 MGHRA and CDR2 YSYEKL. CDR3 nucleotides: TGCGCCAGCAGCCACGCGACTAGCGGTTCAGATATGCAGTATTTC. It yields the protein CASSHATSGSDMQYF.

For this clonotype: With a much larger clone just one base away, this may be a read error. V is TRBV5-1 and J is TRBJ2-7; a possible D gene is TRBD1 (6 bases). Germline loops: CDR1 SGHRS, CDR2 YFSETQ. There are 15 residues in the CDR3. The CDR3 DNA sequence: TGCGCCAACAGCTTGGGTCAGGGGATGATCTACGAGCAGTACTTC. Translated: CANSLGQGMIYEQYF.

On this clonotype: A read error may produce the germline difference seen at one junction end. This chain connects TRBV19 to TRBJ1-1, with D hard to call. Germline CDR1 LNHDA, CDR2 SQIVND (reference sequence). The CDR3 sequence is 16 residues long. CDR3 bases: TGTGCCAGTAGTGAAGAAATACACGGTGAGGGCACTGAACCTTTCTTT. This encodes CASSEEIHGEGTEPFF.

The gene calls are TRBV29-1 and TRBJ2-7; TRBD2 matches 8 bases. CDR3 length: 14 amino acids. Germline lookup yields CDR1 SQVTM and CDR2 ANQGSEA. With V trimmed by 3 bases and J by 4 bases, 8 bases remained unmatched. CDR3 in amino acids: CSVDSGTSPYEQYF. CDR3 sequence (DNA): TGCAGCGTTGATAGCGGGACCAGCCCTTACGAGCAGTACTTC.

As regards this clonotype: An end of the junction does not agree with germline; a read error may underlie this. Here the CDR3 reads CASTQGQSPYNGQFF. The CDR3 region has the DNA TGCGCCAGCACCCAAGGTCAGAGCCCCTACAATGGACAGTTCTTC. This chain joins TRBV4-1 and TRBJ2-1; D not resolved. Germline V gene data show CDR1 as MGHRA and CDR2 as YSYEKL. The CDR3 loop spans 15 amino acids.

To note about this clonotype: Since a much larger clone is just one base distant, this may be a read error. The chain recombines TRBV11-3 with TRBJ1-3; weak D call: TRBD1 (5 bases). The CDR3 loop spans 19 amino acids. Germline lookup yields CDR1 SGHNT and CDR2 YENEEA. Written as DNA, the CDR3 is TGTGCCGGCAGCCAAGGACATGGTACCACAAATAACTCTAGAAACACCATATATTTT. As protein: CAGSQGHGTTNNSRNTIYF.